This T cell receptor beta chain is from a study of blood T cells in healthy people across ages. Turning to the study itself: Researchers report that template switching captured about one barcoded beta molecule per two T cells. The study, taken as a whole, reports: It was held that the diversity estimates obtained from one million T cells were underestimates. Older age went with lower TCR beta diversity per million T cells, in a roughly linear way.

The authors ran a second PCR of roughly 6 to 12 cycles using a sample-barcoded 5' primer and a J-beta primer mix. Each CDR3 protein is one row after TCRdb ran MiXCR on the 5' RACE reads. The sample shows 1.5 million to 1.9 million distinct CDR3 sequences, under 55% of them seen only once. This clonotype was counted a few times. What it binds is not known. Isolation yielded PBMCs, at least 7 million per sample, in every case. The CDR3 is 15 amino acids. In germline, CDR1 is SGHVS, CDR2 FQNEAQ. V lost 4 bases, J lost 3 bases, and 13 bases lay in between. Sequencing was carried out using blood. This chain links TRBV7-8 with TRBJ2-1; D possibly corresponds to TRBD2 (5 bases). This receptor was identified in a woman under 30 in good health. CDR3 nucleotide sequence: TGTGCCAGCAGCTCTAGCCCCGCGCTCTACAATGAGCAGTTCTTC. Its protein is CASSSSPALYNEQFF.